The 8 T cell receptor beta chains presented below share a single source sample, sequenced in a study of T cells in Graves' hyperthyroidism and ophthalmopathy. Authors of the study amplified TCR beta CDR3 regions from RNA transcripts. The HTBI set primed first-round TCR CDR3 RT-PCR. TCRdb re-called the multiplex PCR reads with MiXCR, one entry per CDR3 protein. The sample holds approximately 500,000 distinct CDR3 sequences; more than 45% are singletons and the top ten take around 8%. Material: peripheral blood or thyroid tissue (not recorded which). These receptors were obtained from a woman between 18 and 29 years old with Graves' hyperthyroidism.

The table lists this clonotype with many counts. This chain uses TRBV20-1 with TRBJ2-7; 8 bases map to TRBD1. The J segment lost 3 bases and the V segment lost 0 bases, leaving 4 bases of the junction unmatched. There are 14 residues in the CDR3. Germline V gene sequence: CDR1 DFQATT, CDR2 SNEGSKA (reference sequence). The CDR3 coding sequence is TGCAGTGCTAGAGATCAGGGGGCGAACTACGAGCAGTACTTC. Translating gives CSARDQGANYEQYF.

With respect to this clonotype: A much larger clone lies one base from this, so it may be a read error. V and J are TRBV24-1 and TRBJ2-7; 9 nucleotides align to TRBD2. The germline gives CDR1 KGHDR, CDR2 SFDVKD. The CDR3 runs to 15 residues. The CDR3 reads CATSRGAGGTYGQYF. DNA for the CDR3: TGTGCCACCTCAAGAGGAGCGGGAGGAACCTACGGGCAGTACTTC.

CDR3 protein: CATSRRSSETQYF. Here the CDR3 DNA reads TGTGCCACCAGCAGAAGGAGTTCAGAGACCCAGTACTTC. The chain combines TRBV15 with TRBJ2-5; D not certain. V was pared by 2 bases and J by 4 bases, with 8 bases between. Germline CDR1 is LNHNV and CDR2 is YYDKDF (reference sequence). The CDR3 consists of 13 residues.

The chain employs TRBV5-6 and TRBJ1-5, with D possibly matching TRBD1 (6 bases). Germline V gene sequence: CDR1 SGHDT, CDR2 YYEEEE. The CDR3 has 15 amino acids. The V gene lost 2 bases and the J gene lost 3 bases, with 12 bases spanning the gap. The CDR3 DNA reads as TGTGCCAGCAGCTTCCAGGGGAACTTCAATCAGCCCCAGCATTTT. It codes for CASSFQGNFNQPQHF.

The chain uses TRBV7-9 and TRBJ2-7, with D uncertain. This CDR3 comprises 13 residues. Germline CDR1 and CDR2: SEHNR and FQNEAQ (reference sequence). V was cut by 6 bases and J by 3 bases, with 12 bases left in between. CDR3 residues: CASSPRRVYEQYF. DNA for the CDR3: TGTGCCAGCAGTCCGAGACGGGTCTACGAGCAGTACTTC.

The sample holds many counts of this clonotype. The gene calls are TRBV19 and TRBJ1-5; 7 bases are shared with TRBD1. The germline V gene encodes CDR1 LNHDA and CDR2 SQIVND (reference sequence). This CDR3 has 15 amino acids. Losses at the gene ends were 6 bases for V and 6 bases for J; bases not matched to a gene: 11. The CDR3 nucleotides read TGTGCCAGTAGGGACAGGTTCCGTTGGGGTCAGCCCCAGCATTTT. Protein: CASRDRFRWGQPQHF.

The chain carries TRBV29-1 and TRBJ1-6; no reliable D call. This CDR3 is 13 amino acids long. Germline CDR1 and CDR2: SQVTM and ANQGSEA. Trimming took 7 bases from V and 18 from J, leaving 25 bases between them. The CDR3 DNA is TGCAGCGGGTCGTTAGCGGGAGTTGGAGAGACCCACTTT. Protein product: CSGSLAGVGETHF.

The table lists this clonotype with a few counts. The rearrangement joins TRBV24-1 to TRBJ2-3; D is undetermined. Looked up from germline, CDR1 is KGHDR and CDR2 is SFDVKD. Trimming removed 11 bases at V and 2 bases at J, with 13 bases between. The CDR3 runs 13 residues. CDR3 DNA sequence: TGTGCCATCTCAAGCGTGGACACAGATACGCAGTATTTT. This sequence encodes CAISSVDTDTQYF.